The clone carrying this TCR beta chain was seen at least ten times. The antigen is undetermined. In building TCR beta libraries, iRepertoire HTBI primers were used together with Arm-PCR of CDR3 regions. TCRdb re-derived calls from the multiplex PCR reads in MiXCR, one entry per CDR3 protein. The sample consists of a few hundred thousand distinct CDR3 sequences, 12% of them appearing once. The data originate from a study of regulatory T cells in long-lasting Graves disease. Overall study: Graves' patients (newly diagnosed) had been on antithyroid drugs under 3 months.

Overall study findings and caveats: TCR diversity was lower in persistent than newly diagnosed Graves' disease.

Indicated time point: newly diagnosed GD, antithyroid drugs for less than 3 months. Researchers made the TCR library from RNA that was extracted from PBMCs. Trimming shortened V by 3 bases and J by 3 bases, and 2 bases separated the two germline ends. Per germline, CDR1 MGHDK and CDR2 SYGVNS. The CDR3 runs to 11 residues. These same data were also listed under a study on T cells in Graves' hyperthyroidism and ophthalmopathy. From that study: The model identified upcoming ophthalmopathy a median roughly 6 months ahead of onset.

The chain is built from TRBV25-1 and TRBJ1-1; D remains ambiguous. This specimen was peripheral blood mononuclear cells (PBMCs), taken at new diagnosis, from a patient treated with antithyroid drugs. The origin of this receptor is a woman under 30 with Graves disease. CDR3 region: CASSDDTEAFF. In nucleotides, the CDR3 is TGTGCCAGCAGTGATGACACTGAAGCTTTCTTT. The full variable domain, its missing parts supplied by reference TRBV25-1 and TRBJ1-1, is EADIYQTPRYLVIGTGKKITLECSQTMGHDKMYWYQQDPGMELHLIHYSYGVNSTEKGDLSSESTVSRIRTEHFPLTLESARPSHTSQYLCASSDDTEAFFGQGTRLTVV.